This T cell receptor (beta chain) was documented in a study of cytomegalovirus exposure and HLA in healthy donors. This clone was detected a few times. The antigen remains unidentified. General study points: Rare sequences made up most TCRs, while some public TCRs were found in many donors. Earlier analysis looked at TCR beta V segments, and most were productive about 90% or about 30% of the time.

PCR involved 60 Vbeta and 13 Jbeta primers. Method: immunoSEQ multiplex PCR; TCRdb's copy keeps in-frame clones and lacks some. The data show approximately 96,000 clones, approximately 79% seen once. With 6 bases clipped from V and 0 bases from J, the junction kept 3 bases outside the gene matches. Germline CDR1 reads MNHEY; CDR2 reads SVGAGI. This CDR3 is 14 amino acids long. Sample: PBMCs. The TCR originated in a male donor in good health and CMV-seronegative. The V gene is TRBV6-5, the J gene TRBJ2-7, with TRBD1 matching 9 bases. CDR3 sequence: CASSPTGGSYEQYF. The CDR3 bases are TGTGCCAGCAGCCCGACAGGGGGCTCCTACGAGCAGTACTTC.